A selection of T cell receptor beta chains follows, all from one sample in a study of PD-1 blockade in classical Hodgkin lymphoma. Some clones are missing from TCRdb's copy, which holds only in-frame ones; the method was immunoSEQ multiplex PCR. The sample includes 10,000 to 15,000 clones, around 80% of them seen just once. The sample in question was peripheral blood mononuclear cells (PBMCs), obtained at baseline. Every receptor here comes from a human donor with classical Hodgkin lymphoma. The CDR3 runs from the conserved cysteine through the conserved F or W. D genes are given only for firm matches. Clone size, where shown, is once, few, many, or a class for clones that have expanded.

>TRBJ2-7|NA|NA|13|TRBV7-8
TGTGCCAGCAGCTTAGTGGCATCCTACGAGCAGTACTTC
CASSLVASYEQYF
>TRBJ2-5|TRBD2|NA|17|TRBV4-2
TGTGCCAGCAGCCAGGCTACCGGGACTAGCGGGAGTGAGACCCAGTACTTC
CASSQATGTSGSETQYF
>TRBJ2-1|TRBD2|few|13|TRBV7-9
TGTGCCAGCAGCTTGCGGGAGTTCAGTGAGCAGTTCTTC
CASSLREFSEQFF
>TRBJ2-7|NA|NA|13|TRBV10-3
TGTGCCATCAGCGAAAGCGGAGCTTACGAGCAGTACTTC
CAISESGAYEQYF
>TRBJ2-1|NA|few|12|TRBV10-2
TGCGCCAGCAGGCGGGTAGGAGATGAGCAGTTCTTC
CASRRVGDEQFF
>TRBJ2-3|NA|once|14|TRBV5-1
TGCGCCAGCAGCTTGTCTAGCGACACAGATACGCAGTATTTT
CASSLSSDTDTQYF
>TRBJ2-6|NA|NA|14|TRBV6-1
TGTGCCAGCAGTTCAGGGGTGATAGGGAACGTCCTGACTTTC
CASSSGVIGNVLTF
>TRBJ2-1|NA|NA|11|TRBV29-1
TGCAGCGTCAGAACAGGAGGAGAGCAGTTCTTC
CSVRTGGEQFF
>TRBJ2-3|NA|NA|13|TRBV2
TGTGCCAGCGCGGACGGGACTTCAGATACGCAGTATTTT
CASADGTSDTQYF
>TRBJ1-5|TRBD1|NA|15|TRBV5-1
TGCGCAAGCTCCAGGGGGGAAGGCGGCAATCAGCCCCAGCATTTT
CASSRGEGGNQPQHF
>TRBJ2-2|NA|NA|13|TRBV27
TGTGCCAGCAGTCCACGCCGCACCGGGGAGCTGTTTTTT
CASSPRRTGELFF
>TRBJ2-1|TRBD2|NA|20|TRBV2
TGTGCCAGCAGCTGGGGTGGAGCGGGAGCTCCGCATATACGAAACAATGAGCAGTTCTTC
CASSWGGAGAPHIRNNEQFF
>TRBJ2-5|NA|NA|13|TRBV4-1
TGCGCCAGCAGCCAGGGGCAATGGGAGACCCAGTACTTC
CASSQGQWETQYF
>TRBJ2-3|NA|NA|13|TRBV7-3
TGTGCCAGCAGCCCCGGCGGCACAGATACGCAGTATTTT
CASSPGGTDTQYF
>TRBJ1-5|NA|few|19|TRBV11-3
TGTGCCAGCAGCCGACCCGGGGGGGTGGATTTATGCGGCAATCAGCCCCAGCATTTT
CASSRPGGVDLCGNQPQHF
>TRBJ2-1|NA|NA|14|TRBV29-1
TGCAGCGTTGAACGGGACCAGGTCTACAATGAGCAGTTCTTC
CSVERDQVYNEQFF
>TRBJ2-2|NA|once|15|TRBV19
TGTGCCAGTAGGGGAAGGCCAGGAGTGACCGGGGAGCTGTTTTTT
CASRGRPGVTGELFF
>TRBJ1-4|NA|NA|16|TRBV12-5
TGTGCTAGAGCGCGCGCGTCTACAACAACTAATGAAAAACTGTTTTTT
CARARASTTTNEKLFF
>TRBJ2-3|TRBD1|NA|14|TRBV5-5
TGTGCCAGCAGCTCGACAGGGATCGCAGATACGCAGTATTTT
CASSSTGIADTQYF
>TRBJ2-1|NA|NA|16|TRBV6-5
TGTGCCAGCAGTTACTCGAAGCAGGGGGGCTACAATGAGCAGTTCTTC
CASSYSKQGGYNEQFF
>TRBJ2-2|NA|NA|12|TRBV6-6
TGTGCCAGCAGGTCAGGCCCCGGGGAGCTGTTTTTT
CASRSGPGELFF
>TRBJ2-5|TRBD1|NA|16|TRBV6-5
TGTGCCAGCAGTTACTCGGCAGGGGGTTTCGGGGAGACCCAGTACTTC
CASSYSAGGFGETQYF
>TRBJ2-2|TRBD1|NA|18|TRBV2
TGTGCCAGCAGTCACCGGACAGGGCCGTACGGGATCACCGGGGAGCTGTTTTTT
CASSHRTGPYGITGELFF
>TRBJ1-5|NA|few|15|TRBV7-8
TGTGCCAGCAGCTTAGATGGGACGGGAGGTCAGCCCCAGCATTTT
CASSLDGTGGQPQHF
>TRBJ1-6|NA|once|14|TRBV10-3
TGTGCCATCAGTGAGGTGGCTGGGGAATCACCCCTCCACTTT
CAISEVAGESPLHF
>TRBJ2-7|TRBD1|few|14|TRBV5-1
TGCGCCAGCAGCCCCCTAGCAGGGGGTTACGAGCAGTACTTC
CASSPLAGGYEQYF
>TRBJ1-1|NA|NA|13|TRBV6-5
TGTGCCAGCAGTTACGGGGGGAACACTGAAGCTTTCTTT
CASSYGGNTEAFF
>TRBJ1-6|NA|NA|14|TRBV5-1
TGCGCCAGCAGTCAAACAGGGCCCAATTCACCCCTCCACTTT
CASSQTGPNSPLHF
>TRBJ2-5|TRBD1|NA|13|TRBV7-2
TGTGCCAGCAGCTTAGGACAGGGTGGGACCCAGTACTTC
CASSLGQGGTQYF
>TRBJ2-6|NA|NA|19|TRBV9
TGTGCCAGCAGCGTAGCTACCCCGGTTGGGGCCTCTGGGGCCAACGTCCTGACTTTC
CASSVATPVGASGANVLTF
>TRBJ2-2|TRBD1|NA|14|TRBV5-1
TGCGCCAGCAGCTCACGGACAGGAAACGGGGAGCTGTTTTTT
CASSSRTGNGELFF
>TRBJ2-3|NA|NA|14|TRBV6-1
TGTGCCAGCAGTGAATGGCAGGGGGGGGATACGCAGTATTTT
CASSEWQGGDTQYF
>TRBJ1-5|NA|NA|13|TRBV19
TGTGCCAGTAGTATAGGCACAGATCAGCCCCAGCATTTT
CASSIGTDQPQHF
>TRBJ2-5|NA|once|13|TRBV19
TGTGCCAGTAGTATAGGGTTAAGGGAGACCCAGTACTTC
CASSIGLRETQYF
>TRBJ1-2|NA|NA|12|TRBV2
TGTGCCAGCAGTGAAGTTCGGGGCGGCTACACCTTC
CASSEVRGGYTF
>TRBJ2-1|NA|NA|15|TRBV5-1
TGCGCCAGCAGCTTGTTTGGGGACTCCAACAATGAGCAGTTCTTC
CASSLFGDSNNEQFF
>TRBJ1-3|NA|NA|14|TRBV4-2
TGTGCCAGCAGCTTGCAAGGGAATGGGAACACCATATATTTT
CASSLQGNGNTIYF
>TRBJ1-2|NA|once|15|TRBV5-1
TGCGCCAGCAGCTTGGAGGGCGACAGGACCGCTCGCTACACCTTC
CASSLEGDRTARYTF
>TRBJ2-5|NA|NA|17|TRBV18
TGTGCCAGCTCACCACTCGGCGGCGGTAGCATCCAAGAGACCCAGTACTTC
CASSPLGGGSIQETQYF
>TRBJ2-4|NA|once|14|TRBV10-3
TGTGCCATCAGTGAAGAGGGCCGGCAAAACATTCAGTACTTC
CAISEEGRQNIQYF
>TRBJ2-7|NA|once|13|TRBV5-4
TGTGCCAGCAGCTTGCCACCCTCCTACGAGCAGTACTTC
CASSLPPSYEQYF
>TRBJ2-2|NA|once|15|TRBV19
TGTGCCAGTAGTATAGCCCAGGGGAACACCGGGGAGCTGTTTTTT
CASSIAQGNTGELFF
>TRBJ2-1|NA|NA|15|TRBV27
TGTGCCAGCAGCTGGAGTGGGGACAACTACAATGAGCAGTTCTTC
CASSWSGDNYNEQFF
>TRBJ2-1|TRBD2|NA|14|TRBV28
TGTGCCAGCAGTACTAGCGGGAGCAGGGTTGAGCAGTTCTTC
CASSTSGSRVEQFF
>TRBJ2-1|TRBD2|NA|15|TRBV6-5
TGTGCCAGCAGTTACTCGAGGCTAGCGGGAGTCGAGCAGTTCTTC
CASSYSRLAGVEQFF
>TRBJ1-5|NA|NA|15|TRBV28
TGTGCCAGCAGCCCCGTTGGGGGCGCGGGTCAGCCCCAGCATTTT
CASSPVGGAGQPQHF
>TRBJ2-1|TRBD2|NA|12|TRBV6-1
TGTGCCAGCACCAAAGGGTGGGAGGGTTTTTTCTTC
CASTKGWEGFFF
>TRBJ1-5|NA|NA|14|TRBV5-6
TGTGCCAGCAGCCCTGACGGCAGCAATCAGCCCCAGCATTTT
CASSPDGSNQPQHF
>TRBJ2-7|TRBD2|NA|14|TRBV19
TGTGCCAGTAGTATTCGCGGGAGTACTTACGAGCAGTACTTC
CASSIRGSTYEQYF
>TRBJ1-1|TRBD1|once|17|TRBV5-6
TGTGCCAGCAGCGTCCACAGGGGCGGCGGTCTGAACACTGAAGCTTTCTTT
CASSVHRGGGLNTEAFF
>TRBJ2-7|NA|large|14|TRBV21-1
TGTGCCAGCAGCAAAGTTCAGGGTATCTACGAGCAGTACTTC
CASSKVQGIYEQYF
>TRBJ2-3|NA|NA|15|TRBV27
TGTGCCAGCAGTTTAGGGTCGCCAGGGGTGGATACGCAGTATTTT
CASSLGSPGVDTQYF
>TRBJ2-7|TRBD2|NA|15|TRBV5-4
TGTGCCAGCAGCTTGGATAGCGGGAGTCTCTACGAGCAGTACTTC
CASSLDSGSLYEQYF